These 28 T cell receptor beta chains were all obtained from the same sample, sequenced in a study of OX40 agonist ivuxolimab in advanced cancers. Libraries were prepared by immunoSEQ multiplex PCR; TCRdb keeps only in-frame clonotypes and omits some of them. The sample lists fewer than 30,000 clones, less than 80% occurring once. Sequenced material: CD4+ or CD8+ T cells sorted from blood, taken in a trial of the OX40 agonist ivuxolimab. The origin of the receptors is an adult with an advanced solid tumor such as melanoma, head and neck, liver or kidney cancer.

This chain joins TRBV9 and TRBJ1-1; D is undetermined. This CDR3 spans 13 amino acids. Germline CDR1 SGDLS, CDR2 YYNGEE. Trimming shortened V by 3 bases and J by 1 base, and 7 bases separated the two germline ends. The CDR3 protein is CASSGPGNTEAFF. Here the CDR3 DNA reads TGTGCCAGCAGCGGCCCGGGGAACACTGAAGCTTTCTTT.

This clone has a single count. The CDR3 sequence is CASSLGTGSSYNEQFF. The CDR3, as DNA: TGTGCCAGCAGCTTAGGGACAGGAAGCTCCTACAATGAGCAGTTCTTC. The chain employs TRBV7-3 and TRBJ2-1; 8 bases match TRBD1. Germline V CDR1 and CDR2: SGHTA, FQGTGA. This CDR3 has 16 amino acids. V lost 2 bases to trimming and J lost 0 bases; unmatched junction nucleotides: 3.

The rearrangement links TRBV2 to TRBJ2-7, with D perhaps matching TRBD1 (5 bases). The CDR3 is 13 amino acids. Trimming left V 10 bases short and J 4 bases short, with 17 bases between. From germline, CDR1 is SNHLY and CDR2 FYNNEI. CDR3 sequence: CAISYNRRYEQYF. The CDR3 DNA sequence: TGTGCCATCTCGTATAACAGGAGATACGAGCAGTACTTC.

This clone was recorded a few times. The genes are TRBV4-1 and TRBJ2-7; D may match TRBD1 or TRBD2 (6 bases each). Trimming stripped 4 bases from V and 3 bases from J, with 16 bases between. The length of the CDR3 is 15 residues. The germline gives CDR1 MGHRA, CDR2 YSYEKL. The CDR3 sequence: CASSLRGVSSYEQYF. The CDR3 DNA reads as TGCGCCAGCAGCCTTAGGGGGGTCAGTAGCTACGAGCAGTACTTC.

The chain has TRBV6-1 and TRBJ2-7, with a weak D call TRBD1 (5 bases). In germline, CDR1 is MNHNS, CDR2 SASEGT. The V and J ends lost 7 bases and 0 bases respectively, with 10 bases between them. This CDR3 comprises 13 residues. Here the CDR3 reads CASTKTDSYEQYF. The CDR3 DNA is TGTGCCAGCACCAAGACAGACTCCTACGAGCAGTACTTC.

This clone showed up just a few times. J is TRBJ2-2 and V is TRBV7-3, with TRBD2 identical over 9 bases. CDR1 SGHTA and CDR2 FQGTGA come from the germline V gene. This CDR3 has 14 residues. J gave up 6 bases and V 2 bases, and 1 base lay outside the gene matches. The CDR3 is CASSLAGGAGELFF. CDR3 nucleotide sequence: TGTGCCAGCAGCTTAGCGGGAGGGGCCGGGGAGCTGTTTTTT.

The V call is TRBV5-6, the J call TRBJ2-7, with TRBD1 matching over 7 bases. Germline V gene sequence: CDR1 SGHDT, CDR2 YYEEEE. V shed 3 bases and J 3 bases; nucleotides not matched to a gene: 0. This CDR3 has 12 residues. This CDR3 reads CASSSGGYEQYF. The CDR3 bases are TGTGCCAGCAGCTCAGGGGGCTACGAGCAGTACTTC.

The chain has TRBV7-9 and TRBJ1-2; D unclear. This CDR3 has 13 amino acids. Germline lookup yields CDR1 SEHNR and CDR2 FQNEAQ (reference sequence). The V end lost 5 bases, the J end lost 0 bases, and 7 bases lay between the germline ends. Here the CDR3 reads CASSPNSNYGYTF. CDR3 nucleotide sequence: TGTGCCAGCAGCCCGAATTCTAACTATGGCTACACCTTC. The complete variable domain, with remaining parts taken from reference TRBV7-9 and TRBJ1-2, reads DTGVSQNPRHKITKRGQNVTFRCDPISEHNRLYWYRQTLGQGPEFLTYFQNEAQLEKSRLLSDRFSAERPKGSFSTLEIQRTEQGDSAMYLCASSPNSNYGYTFGSGTRLTVV.

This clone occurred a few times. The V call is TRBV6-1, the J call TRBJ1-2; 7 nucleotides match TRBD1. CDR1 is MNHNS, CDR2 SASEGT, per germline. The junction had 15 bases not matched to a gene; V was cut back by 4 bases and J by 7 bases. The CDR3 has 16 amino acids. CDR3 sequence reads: CASSVSGRGGGIGYTF. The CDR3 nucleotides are TGTGCCAGCAGTGTATCGGGTAGAGGGGGCGGAATTGGCTACACCTTC.

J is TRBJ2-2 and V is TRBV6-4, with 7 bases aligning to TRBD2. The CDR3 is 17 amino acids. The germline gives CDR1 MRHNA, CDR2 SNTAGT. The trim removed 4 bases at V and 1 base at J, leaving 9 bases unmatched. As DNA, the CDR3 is TGTGCCAGCAGTGGGACTAGAGGGAGCCGGAACACCGGGGAGCTGTTTTTT. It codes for CASSGTRGSRNTGELFF.

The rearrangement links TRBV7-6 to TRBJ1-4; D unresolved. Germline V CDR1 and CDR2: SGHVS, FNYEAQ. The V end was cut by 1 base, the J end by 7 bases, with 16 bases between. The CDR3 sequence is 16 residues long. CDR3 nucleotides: TGTGCCAGCAGCTTAGGGAGCAACCCTGCCGTTGAAAAACTGTTTTTT. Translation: CASSLGSNPAVEKLFF.

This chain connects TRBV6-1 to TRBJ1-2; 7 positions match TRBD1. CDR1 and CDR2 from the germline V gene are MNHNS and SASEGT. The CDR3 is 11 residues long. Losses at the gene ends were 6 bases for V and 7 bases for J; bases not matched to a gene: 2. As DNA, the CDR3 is TGTGCCAGCAGGCACAGGGGTGGCTACACCTTC. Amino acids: CASRHRGGYTF.

This chain's CDR3 is CASSPAPGTGIGELFF. For the CDR3, the DNA is TGCGCCAGCAGCCCAGCTCCCGGGACAGGGATCGGGGAGCTGTTTTTT. The chain joins TRBV4-1 to TRBJ2-2; 9 bases agree with TRBD1. The CDR3 is 16 residues long. Germline V gives CDR1 MGHRA, CDR2 YSYEKL. V dropped 4 bases and J dropped 7; count of bases not matched to a gene: 10.

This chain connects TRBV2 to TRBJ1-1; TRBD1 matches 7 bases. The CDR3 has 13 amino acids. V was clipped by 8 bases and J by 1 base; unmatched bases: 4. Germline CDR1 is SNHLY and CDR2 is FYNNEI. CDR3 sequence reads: CASPGTANTEAFF. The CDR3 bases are TGTGCCAGCCCGGGGACAGCGAACACTGAAGCTTTCTTT.

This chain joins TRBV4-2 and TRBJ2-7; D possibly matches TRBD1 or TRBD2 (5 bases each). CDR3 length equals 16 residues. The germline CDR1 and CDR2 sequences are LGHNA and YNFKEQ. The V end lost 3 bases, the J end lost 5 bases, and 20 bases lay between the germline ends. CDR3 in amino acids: CASSHWYGASSHEQYF. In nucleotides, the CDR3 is TGTGCCAGCAGCCATTGGTACGGGGCCTCTAGTCACGAGCAGTACTTC.

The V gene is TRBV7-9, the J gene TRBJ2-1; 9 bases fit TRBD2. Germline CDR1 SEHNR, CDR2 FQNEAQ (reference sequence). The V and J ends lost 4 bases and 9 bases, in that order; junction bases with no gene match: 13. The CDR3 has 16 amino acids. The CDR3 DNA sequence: TGTGCCAGCAGCTCCGAGCGGGGGGCCGTAACTGGTGAGCAGTTCTTC. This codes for CASSSERGAVTGEQFF.

DNA of the CDR3: TGTGCCAGCAGCTCAGGTCAAGGGAGCCGCACAGATACGCAGTATTTT. Protein: CASSSGQGSRTDTQYF. The chain uses TRBV7-3 and TRBJ2-3; tentative D call: TRBD2 (5 bases). The CDR3 length is 16 residues. Germline assignment: CDR1 SGHTA and CDR2 FQGTGA. Between the trimmed V and J ends, which lost 4 bases and 1 base, there was a span of 15 bases.

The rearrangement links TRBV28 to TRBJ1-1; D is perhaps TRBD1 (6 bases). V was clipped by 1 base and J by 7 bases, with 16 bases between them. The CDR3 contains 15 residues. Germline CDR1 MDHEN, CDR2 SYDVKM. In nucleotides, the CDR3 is TGTGCCAGCAGTTTATTTCCTCAGGGGCCCATTGAAGCTTTCTTT. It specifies CASSLFPQGPIEAFF.

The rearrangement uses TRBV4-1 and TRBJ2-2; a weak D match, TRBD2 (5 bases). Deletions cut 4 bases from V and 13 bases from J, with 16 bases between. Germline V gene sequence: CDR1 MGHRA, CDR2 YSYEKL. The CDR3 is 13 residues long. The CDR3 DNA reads TGCGCCAGCAGCCTCTTAGACCGGGATGCGCTGTTTTTT. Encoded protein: CASSLLDRDALFF.

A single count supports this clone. CDR3 residues: CASSPEGVSSYNSPLHF. DNA for the CDR3: TGTGCCAGCAGCCCAGAGGGGGTGAGCTCCTATAATTCACCCCTCCACTTT. The genes are TRBV2 and TRBJ1-6, with D possibly TRBD1 on 6 matching bases. The CDR3 loop spans 17 amino acids. Trimming cost V 6 bases and J 0 bases, with 15 bases left between them. Looked up from germline, CDR1 is SNHLY and CDR2 is FYNNEI. Full variable domain (missing parts from reference TRBV2 and TRBJ1-6): EPEVTQTPSHQVTQMGQEVILRCVPISNHLYFYWYRQILGQKVEFLVSFYNNEISEKSEIFDDQFSVERPDGSNFTLKIRSTKLEDSAMYFCASSPEGVSSYNSPLHFGNGTRLTVT.

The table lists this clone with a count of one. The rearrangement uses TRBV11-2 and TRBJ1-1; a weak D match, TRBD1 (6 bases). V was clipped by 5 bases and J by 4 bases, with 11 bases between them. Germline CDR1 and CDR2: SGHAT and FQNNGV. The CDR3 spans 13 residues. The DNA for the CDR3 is TGTGCCAGCAGCCCAGGGGTTGCCACTGAAGCTTTCTTT. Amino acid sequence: CASSPGVATEAFF.

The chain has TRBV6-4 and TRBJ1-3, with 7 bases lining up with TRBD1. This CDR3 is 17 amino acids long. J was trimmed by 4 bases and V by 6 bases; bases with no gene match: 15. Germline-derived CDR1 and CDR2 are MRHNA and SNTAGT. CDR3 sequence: CASSVRDLTGFGNTIYF. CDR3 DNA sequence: TGTGCCAGCAGCGTTCGAGACCTGACAGGGTTCGGAAACACCATATATTTT.

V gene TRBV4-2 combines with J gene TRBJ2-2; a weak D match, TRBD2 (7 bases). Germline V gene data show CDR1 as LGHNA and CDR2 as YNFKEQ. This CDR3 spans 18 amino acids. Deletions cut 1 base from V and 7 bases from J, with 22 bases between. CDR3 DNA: TGTGCCAGCAGCCAAGGTTCCCCGGGGGGCCTTTCGATCGGGGAGCTGTTTTTT. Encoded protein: CASSQGSPGGLSIGELFF.

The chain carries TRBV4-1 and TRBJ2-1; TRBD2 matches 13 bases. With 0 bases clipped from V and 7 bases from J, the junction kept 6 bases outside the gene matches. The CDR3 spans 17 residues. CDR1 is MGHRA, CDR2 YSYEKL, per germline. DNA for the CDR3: TGCGCCAGCAGCCAAGAGGGACTAGCGGGAAGGGAGAATGAGCAGTTCTTC. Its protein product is CASSQEGLAGRENEQFF.

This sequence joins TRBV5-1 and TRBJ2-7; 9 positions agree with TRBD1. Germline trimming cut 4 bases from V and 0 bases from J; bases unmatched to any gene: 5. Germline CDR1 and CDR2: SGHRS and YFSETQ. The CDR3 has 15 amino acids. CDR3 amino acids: CASSIWDRDSYEQYF. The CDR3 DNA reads TGCGCCAGCAGCATTTGGGACAGGGACTCCTACGAGCAGTACTTC.

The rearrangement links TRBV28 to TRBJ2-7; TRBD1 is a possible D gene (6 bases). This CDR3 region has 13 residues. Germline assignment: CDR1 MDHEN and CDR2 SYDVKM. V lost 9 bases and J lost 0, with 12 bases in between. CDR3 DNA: TGTGCCAGTTCAGGGGCCAACTCCTACGAGCAGTACTTC. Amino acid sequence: CASSGANSYEQYF.

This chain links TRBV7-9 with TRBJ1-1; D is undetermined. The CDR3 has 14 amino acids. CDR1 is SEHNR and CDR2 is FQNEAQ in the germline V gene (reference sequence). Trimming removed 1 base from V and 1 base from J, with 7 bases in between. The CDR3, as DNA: TGTGCCAGCAGCTTAGTAGGGAGGAACACTGAAGCTTTCTTT. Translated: CASSLVGRNTEAFF.

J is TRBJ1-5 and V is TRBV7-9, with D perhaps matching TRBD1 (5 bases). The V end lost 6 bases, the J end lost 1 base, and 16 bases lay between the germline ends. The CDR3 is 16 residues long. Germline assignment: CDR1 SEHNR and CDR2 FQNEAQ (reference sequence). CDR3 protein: CASSRGSGFSNQPQHF. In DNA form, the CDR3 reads TGTGCCAGCAGTCGGGGCTCGGGTTTCAGCAATCAGCCCCAGCATTTT.